This passage covers 5 T cell receptor beta chains from one sample sequenced in a study of early T cells in non-severe SARS-CoV-2 infection. TCRdb re-called the 5' RACE reads through MiXCR, storing one row per CDR3 protein. This table holds tens of thousands of distinct CDR3 sequences, roughly 8.8% found once. Sequenced input: whole blood. Source of these receptors: an adult who was a healthcare worker with PCR-confirmed SARS-CoV-2 infection or an uninfected control (not recorded which).

The chain employs TRBV12-3 or TRBV12-4 and TRBJ2-7, with TRBD1 identical over 8 bases. After removal of 4 bases from V and 0 bases from J, the junction contained 5 bases not matched to a gene. This CDR3 has 15 amino acids. The CDR3 here is CASSSWTGSSYEQYF. CDR3 in DNA: TGTGCCAGCAGTTCATGGACAGGGAGCTCCTACGAGCAGTACTTC.

V usage is TRBV12-3 or TRBV12-4 and J usage is TRBJ1-5; D is uncertain. The CDR3 spans 12 residues. Trimming took 7 bases from V and 15 from J, leaving 19 bases between them. The CDR3 DNA reads as TGTGCCAGCACCACTAAGCCGTTTGAGGGGCATTTT. It yields the protein CASTTKPFEGHF.

This clonotype was observed a few times. This chain links TRBV19 with TRBJ1-5; 8 positions match TRBD1. Germline assignment: CDR1 LNHDA and CDR2 SQIVND (reference sequence). The CDR3 contains 16 residues. V was clipped by 6 bases and J by 0 bases; unmatched bases: 7. The CDR3 loop is CASRTGQGYSNQPQHF. DNA for the CDR3: TGTGCCAGTAGAACTGGACAGGGCTATAGCAATCAGCCCCAGCATTTT. Looking up the rest from reference TRBV19 and TRBJ1-5 gives the full variable domain: DGGITQSPKYLFRKEGQNVTLSCEQNLNHDAMYWYRQDPGQGLRLIYYSQIVNDFQKGDIAEGYSVSREKKESFPLTVTSAQKNPTAFYLCASRTGQGYSNQPQHFGDGTRLSIL.

This clonotype was seen more than once but under ten times. This chain joins TRBV29-1 and TRBJ2-3, with TRBD2 matching over 10 bases. Trimming took 4 bases from V and 1 from J; bases not matched to a gene: 14. The CDR3 spans 18 residues. CDR1 and CDR2 from the germline V gene are SQVTM and ANQGSEA. The CDR3, as DNA: TGCAGCGTTGTGGGTCTAGCGGGGGCCCCGGATCGCACAGATACGCAGTATTTT. Its translation: CSVVGLAGAPDRTDTQYF.

This sequence joins TRBV7-6 and TRBJ1-1; maybe TRBD1 (5 bases). The germline V gene encodes CDR1 SGHVS and CDR2 FNYEAQ. The V end lost 6 bases, the J end lost 7 bases, and 15 bases lay between the germline ends. This CDR3 is built from 13 residues. Here the CDR3 reads CASRHTGQGEAFF. CDR3 bases: TGTGCCAGCAGACATACCGGGCAGGGTGAAGCTTTCTTT.